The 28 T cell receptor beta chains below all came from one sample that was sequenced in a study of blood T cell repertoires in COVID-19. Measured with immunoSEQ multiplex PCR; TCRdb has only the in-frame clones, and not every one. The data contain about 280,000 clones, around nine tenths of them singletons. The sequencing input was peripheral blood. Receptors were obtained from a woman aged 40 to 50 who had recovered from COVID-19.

The CDR3, as DNA: TGTGCCTGGAGACCGGGACTAGGAGTGCTCGAGCAGTACTTC. Protein: CAWRPGLGVLEQYF. This chain joins TRBV30 and TRBJ2-7; TRBD2 matches 8 bases. The CDR3 length is 14 residues. J was trimmed by 6 bases and V by 3 bases; bases with no gene match: 10. CDR1 is GTSNPN and CDR2 is SVGIG in the germline V gene (reference sequence).

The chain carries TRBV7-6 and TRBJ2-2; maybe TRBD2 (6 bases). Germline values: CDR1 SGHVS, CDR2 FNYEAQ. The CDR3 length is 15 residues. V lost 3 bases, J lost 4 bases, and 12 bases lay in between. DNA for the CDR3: TGTGCCAGCAGCTTGGAAGGGAGGACCACCGGGGAGCTGTTTTTT. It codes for CASSLEGRTTGELFF. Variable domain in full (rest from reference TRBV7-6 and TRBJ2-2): GAGVSQSPRYKVTKRGQDVALRCDPISGHVSLYWYRQALGQGPEFLTYFNYEAQQDKSGLPNDRFSAERPEGSISTLTIQRTEQRDSAMYRCASSLEGRTTGELFFGEGSRLTVL.

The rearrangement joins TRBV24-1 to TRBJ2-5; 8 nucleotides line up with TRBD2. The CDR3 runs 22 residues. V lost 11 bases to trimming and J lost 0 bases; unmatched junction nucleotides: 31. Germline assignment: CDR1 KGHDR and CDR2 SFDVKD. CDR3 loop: CASYPVGRGTSGRREYQETQYF. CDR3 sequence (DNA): TGTGCCAGCTACCCAGTCGGGAGGGGGACAAGCGGGAGACGGGAGTACCAAGAGACCCAGTACTTC.

DNA for the CDR3: TGTGCCAGCAGTTACCTTGTTAACAATGAGCAGTTCTTC. Translating it yields CASSYLVNNEQFF. This chain links TRBV6-5 with TRBJ2-1; D is ambiguous. Between the trimmed V and J ends, which lost 2 bases and 5 bases, there was a span of 7 bases. CDR1 and CDR2 from the germline V gene are MNHEY and SVGAGI. CDR3 length: 13 residues.

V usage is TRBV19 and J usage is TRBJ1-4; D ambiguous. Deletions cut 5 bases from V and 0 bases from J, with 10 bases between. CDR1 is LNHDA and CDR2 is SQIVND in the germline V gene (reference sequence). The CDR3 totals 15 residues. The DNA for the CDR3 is TGTGCCAGTAGTCAGGCTACCGCAACTAATGAAAAACTGTTTTTT. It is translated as CASSQATATNEKLFF.

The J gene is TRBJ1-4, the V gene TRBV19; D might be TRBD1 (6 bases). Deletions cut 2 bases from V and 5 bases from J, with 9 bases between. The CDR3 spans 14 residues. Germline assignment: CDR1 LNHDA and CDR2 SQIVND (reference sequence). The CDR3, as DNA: TGTGCCAGTAGTATACCTGGGGGCAATGAAAAACTGTTTTTT. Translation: CASSIPGGNEKLFF.

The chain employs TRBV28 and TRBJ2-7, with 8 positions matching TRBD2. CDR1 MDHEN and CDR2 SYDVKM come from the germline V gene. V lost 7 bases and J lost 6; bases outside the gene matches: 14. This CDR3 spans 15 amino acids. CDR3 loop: CASMVEGTRLSEQYF. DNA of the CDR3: TGTGCCAGCATGGTAGAAGGGACTAGATTATCCGAGCAGTACTTC.

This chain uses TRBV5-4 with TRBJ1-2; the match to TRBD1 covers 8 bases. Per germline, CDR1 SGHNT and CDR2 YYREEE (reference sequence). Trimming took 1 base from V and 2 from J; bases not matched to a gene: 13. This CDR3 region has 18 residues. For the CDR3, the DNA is TGTGCCAGCAGCTTGTCCGGGACAGGCAACCTAAACAACTATGGCTACACCTTC. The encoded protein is CASSLSGTGNLNNYGYTF.

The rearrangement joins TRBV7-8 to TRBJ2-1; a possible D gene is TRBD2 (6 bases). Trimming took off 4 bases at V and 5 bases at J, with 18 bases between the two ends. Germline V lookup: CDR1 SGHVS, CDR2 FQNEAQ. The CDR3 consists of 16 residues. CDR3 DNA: TGTGCCAGCAGCTACAAACTAGCCTTTCGAAACAATGAGCAGTTCTTC. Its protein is CASSYKLAFRNNEQFF.

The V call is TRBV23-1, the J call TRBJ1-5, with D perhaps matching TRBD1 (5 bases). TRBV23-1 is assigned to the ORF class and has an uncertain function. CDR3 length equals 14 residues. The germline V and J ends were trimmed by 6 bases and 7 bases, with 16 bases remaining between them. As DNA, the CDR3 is TGCGCCAGCAGCCCCCCTGGGGCAAGGCAGCCCCAGCATTTT. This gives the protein CASSPPGARQPQHF.

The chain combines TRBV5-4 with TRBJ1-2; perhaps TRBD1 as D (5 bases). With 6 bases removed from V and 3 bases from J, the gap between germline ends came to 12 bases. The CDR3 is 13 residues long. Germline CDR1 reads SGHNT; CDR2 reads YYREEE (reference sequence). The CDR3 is CASTVTGDYGYTF. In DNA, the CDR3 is TGTGCCAGCACCGTGACGGGGGACTATGGCTACACCTTC. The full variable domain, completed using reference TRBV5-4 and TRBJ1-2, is ETGVTQSPTHLIKTRGQQVTLRCSSQSGHNTVSWYQQALGQGPQFIFQYYREEENGRGNFPPRFSGLQFPNYSSELNVNALELDDSALYLCASTVTGDYGYTFGSGTRLTVV.

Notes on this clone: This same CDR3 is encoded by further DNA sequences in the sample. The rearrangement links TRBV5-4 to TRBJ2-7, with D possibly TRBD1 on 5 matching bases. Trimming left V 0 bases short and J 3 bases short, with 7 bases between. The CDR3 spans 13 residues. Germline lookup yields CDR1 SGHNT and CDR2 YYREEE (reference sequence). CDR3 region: CASSLGQSYEQYF. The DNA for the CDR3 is TGTGCCAGCAGCTTGGGACAGAGCTACGAGCAGTACTTC. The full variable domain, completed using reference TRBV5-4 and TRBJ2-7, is ETGVTQSPTHLIKTRGQQVTLRCSSQSGHNTVSWYQQALGQGPQFIFQYYREEENGRGNFPPRFSGLQFPNYSSELNVNALELDDSALYLCASSLGQSYEQYFGPGTRLTVT.

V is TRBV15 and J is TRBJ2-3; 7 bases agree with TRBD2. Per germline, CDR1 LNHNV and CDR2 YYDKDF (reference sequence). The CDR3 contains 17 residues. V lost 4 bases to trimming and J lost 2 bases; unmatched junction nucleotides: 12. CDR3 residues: CATSTGKTSIHTDTQYF. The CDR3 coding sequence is TGTGCCACCAGCACTGGAAAGACTAGCATCCACACAGATACGCAGTATTTT.

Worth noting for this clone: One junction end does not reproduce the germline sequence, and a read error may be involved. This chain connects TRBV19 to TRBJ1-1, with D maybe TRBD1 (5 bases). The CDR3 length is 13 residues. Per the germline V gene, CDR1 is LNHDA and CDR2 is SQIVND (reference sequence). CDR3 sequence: CASSRGAGTEAFF. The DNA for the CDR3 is TGTGCCAGTAGTCGGGGCGCTGGGACTGAAGCCTTCTTT.

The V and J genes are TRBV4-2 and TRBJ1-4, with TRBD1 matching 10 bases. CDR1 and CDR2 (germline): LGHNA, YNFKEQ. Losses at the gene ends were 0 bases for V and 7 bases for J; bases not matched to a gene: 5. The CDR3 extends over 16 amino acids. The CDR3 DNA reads TGTGCCAGCAGCCAAGATCGGACAGGGGGGGGTGAAAAACTGTTTTTT. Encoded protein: CASSQDRTGGGEKLFF.

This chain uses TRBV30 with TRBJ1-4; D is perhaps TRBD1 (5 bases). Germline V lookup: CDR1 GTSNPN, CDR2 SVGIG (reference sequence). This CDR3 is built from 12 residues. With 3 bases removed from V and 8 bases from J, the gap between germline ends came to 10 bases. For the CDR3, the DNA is TGTGCCTGGAGCGCTGGGGGGGAAAAACTGTTTTTT. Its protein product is CAWSAGGEKLFF.

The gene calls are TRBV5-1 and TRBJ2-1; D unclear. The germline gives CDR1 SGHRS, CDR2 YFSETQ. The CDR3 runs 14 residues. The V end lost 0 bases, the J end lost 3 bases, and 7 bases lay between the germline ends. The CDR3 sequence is CASSLGQDYNEQFF. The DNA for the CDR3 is TGCGCCAGCAGCTTGGGGCAGGACTACAATGAGCAGTTCTTC.

The CDR3 loop is CASSSLSGEWGEQFF. In DNA form, the CDR3 reads TGTGCCAGCAGCTCCCTTAGCGGCGAGTGGGGTGAGCAGTTCTTC. This sequence joins TRBV7-2 and TRBJ2-1; possible D gene TRBD2, 6 bases. From germline, CDR1 is SGHTA and CDR2 FQGNSA. The length of the CDR3 is 15 residues. Trimming left V 4 bases short and J 9 bases short, with 19 bases between.

CDR3 in DNA: TGTGCCAGCAGTTTGACAGGGACTAGCGGGACGAGTGAGCAGTTCTTC. Protein product: CASSLTGTSGTSEQFF. The V and J genes are TRBV27 and TRBJ2-1, with 13 positions matching TRBD2. V shed 3 bases and J 9 bases; nucleotides not matched to a gene: 8. Germline assignment: CDR1 MNHEY and CDR2 SMNVEV (reference sequence). The CDR3 extends over 16 amino acids.

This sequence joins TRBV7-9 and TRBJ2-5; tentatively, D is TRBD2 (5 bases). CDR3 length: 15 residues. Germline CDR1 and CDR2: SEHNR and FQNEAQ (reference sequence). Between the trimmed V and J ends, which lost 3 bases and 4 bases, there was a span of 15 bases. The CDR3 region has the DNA TGTGCCAGCAGCTTCATGGACTCGAACGGAGAGACCCAGTACTTC. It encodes CASSFMDSNGETQYF.

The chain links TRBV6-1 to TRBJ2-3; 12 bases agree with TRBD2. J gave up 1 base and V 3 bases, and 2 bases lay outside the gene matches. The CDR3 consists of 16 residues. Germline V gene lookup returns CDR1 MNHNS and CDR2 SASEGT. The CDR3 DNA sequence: TGTGCCAGCAGTGAGCCTAGCGGGAGGGGCACAGATACGCAGTATTTT. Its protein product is CASSEPSGRGTDTQYF.

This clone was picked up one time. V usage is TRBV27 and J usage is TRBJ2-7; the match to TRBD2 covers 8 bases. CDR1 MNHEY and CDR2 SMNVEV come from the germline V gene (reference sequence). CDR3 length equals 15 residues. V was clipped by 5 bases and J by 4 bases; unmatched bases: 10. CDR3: CASSLGGASPYEQYF. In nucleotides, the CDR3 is TGTGCCAGCAGTCTCGGGGGGGCCAGCCCTTACGAGCAGTACTTC.

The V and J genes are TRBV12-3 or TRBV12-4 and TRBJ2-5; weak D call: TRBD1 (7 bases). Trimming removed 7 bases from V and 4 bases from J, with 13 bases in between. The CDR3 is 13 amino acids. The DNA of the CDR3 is TGTGCCAGCACCCGACAGGGAGGAGAGACCCAGTACTTC. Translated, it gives CASTRQGGETQYF.

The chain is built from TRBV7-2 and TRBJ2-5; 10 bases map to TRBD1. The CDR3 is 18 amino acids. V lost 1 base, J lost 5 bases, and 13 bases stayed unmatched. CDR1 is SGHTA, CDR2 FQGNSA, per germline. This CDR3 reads CASSLVSTGTGAWETQYF. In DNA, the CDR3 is TGTGCCAGCAGCTTAGTTTCTACTGGGACAGGGGCCTGGGAGACCCAGTACTTC.

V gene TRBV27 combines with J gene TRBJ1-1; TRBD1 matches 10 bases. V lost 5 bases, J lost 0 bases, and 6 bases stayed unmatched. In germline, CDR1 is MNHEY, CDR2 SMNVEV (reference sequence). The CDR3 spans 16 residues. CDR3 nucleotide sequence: TGTGCCAGCAGTCAGCCGGGACAGGGGATGAACACTGAAGCTTTCTTT. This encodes CASSQPGQGMNTEAFF.

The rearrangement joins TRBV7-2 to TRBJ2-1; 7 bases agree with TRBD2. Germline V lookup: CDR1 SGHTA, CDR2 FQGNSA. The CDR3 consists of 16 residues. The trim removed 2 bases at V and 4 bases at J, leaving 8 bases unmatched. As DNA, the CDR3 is TGTGCCAGCAGCTTATTTAGCGGGCCTCAATACAATGAGCAGTTCTTC. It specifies CASSLFSGPQYNEQFF.

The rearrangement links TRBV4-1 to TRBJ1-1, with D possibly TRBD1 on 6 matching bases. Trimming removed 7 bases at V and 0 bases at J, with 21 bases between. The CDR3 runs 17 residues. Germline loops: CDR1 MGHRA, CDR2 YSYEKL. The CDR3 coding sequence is TGCGCCAGCATGGCAGGGGTGATGGGAGAGATGAACACTGAAGCTTTCTTT. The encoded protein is CASMAGVMGEMNTEAFF.

The CDR3 region has the DNA TGTGCCAGCAGTGAATTGACGGGAGGTGCCACCGAGCAGTACTTC. Translated: CASSELTGGATEQYF. The chain recombines TRBV2 with TRBJ2-7; TRBD2 matches 7 bases. CDR1 is SNHLY and CDR2 is FYNNEI in the germline V gene. V shed 2 bases and J 6 bases; nucleotides not matched to a gene: 10. This CDR3 spans 15 amino acids.